The following is a T cell receptor beta chain sequence with its context. Its antigen remains unidentified. The study pooled second doses at about 4 or about 12 weeks. These data belong to a study of T cell responses to AZD1222 COVID-19 vaccine. Study results and caveats: Clonal diversity was possibly underestimated, and white British individuals and females predominated among donors. Targets within unmutated variant regions were reportedly found for nearly half of spike-specific TCRs. Spike-specific TCR breadth and depth were elevated following two AZD1222 doses.

Profiling relied on immunoSEQ multiplex PCR, and the TCRdb table lists in-frame clones only, not all of them. The sample lists under 100,000 clones, 89% occurring once. The TCR was taken from an adult who received the AZD1222 COVID-19 vaccine. This specimen was peripheral blood, taken 28 days after the second AZD1222 dose.

Here the CDR3 reads CASSPSGGGIPGELFF. Written as DNA, the CDR3 is TGTGCCAGCAGCCCTAGTGGAGGGGGCATTCCCGGGGAGCTGTTTTTT. The chain links TRBV7-3 to TRBJ2-2; possible D gene TRBD1, 7 bases. Germline-derived CDR1 and CDR2 are SGHTA and FQGTGA. The CDR3 totals 16 residues. Deletions cut 5 bases from V and 6 bases from J, with 19 bases between.